This T cell receptor beta chain was captured in a study of T-cell memory formation after mild COVID-19. Study-level results: Memory cells collected pre-infection included some clones that later responded, suggesting cross-reactive memory joined.

Of note for this clonotype: Its antigen remains unidentified.

TCRdb re-derived calls from the 5' RACE reads in MiXCR, one entry per CDR3 protein. The repertoire consists of fewer than 650,000 distinct CDR3 sequences, with about 20% occurring once and the leading ten covering around 7.7%. This CDR3 is built from 15 residues. V shed 3 bases and J 2 bases; nucleotides not matched to a gene: 6. Per the germline V gene, CDR1 is KGHDR and CDR2 is SFDVKD. V gene TRBV24-1 combines with J gene TRBJ2-7; TRBD2 aligns across 7 bases. The receptor was derived from an adult woman who had mild COVID-19 (a few samples of this study predate the infection). Cell type and time point are not known. The sequencing input was PBMCs or a T cell subset sorted from them (not recorded which). CDR3 sequence (DNA): TGTGCCACCAGTGATCCTAGCGGAAATCCCTACGAGCAGTACTTC. This gives the protein CATSDPSGNPYEQYF.